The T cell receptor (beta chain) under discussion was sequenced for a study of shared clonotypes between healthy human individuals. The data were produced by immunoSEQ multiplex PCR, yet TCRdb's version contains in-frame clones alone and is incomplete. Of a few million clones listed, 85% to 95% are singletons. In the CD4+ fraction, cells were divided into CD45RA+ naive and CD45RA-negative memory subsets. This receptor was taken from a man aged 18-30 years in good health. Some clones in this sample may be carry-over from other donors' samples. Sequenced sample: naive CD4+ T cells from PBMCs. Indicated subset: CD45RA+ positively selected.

Written as DNA, the CDR3 is TGTGCCAGCTCTCAGAGAGGGGTGAGCACTGAAGCTTTCTTT. It codes for CASSQRGVSTEAFF. The chain employs TRBV5-6 and TRBJ1-1, with D possibly matching TRBD1 (5 bases). The length of the CDR3 is 14 residues. The germline V gene has CDR1 SGHDT and CDR2 YYEEEE. The ends were cut back, 7 bases at V and 4 bases at J, with 17 bases in the middle.